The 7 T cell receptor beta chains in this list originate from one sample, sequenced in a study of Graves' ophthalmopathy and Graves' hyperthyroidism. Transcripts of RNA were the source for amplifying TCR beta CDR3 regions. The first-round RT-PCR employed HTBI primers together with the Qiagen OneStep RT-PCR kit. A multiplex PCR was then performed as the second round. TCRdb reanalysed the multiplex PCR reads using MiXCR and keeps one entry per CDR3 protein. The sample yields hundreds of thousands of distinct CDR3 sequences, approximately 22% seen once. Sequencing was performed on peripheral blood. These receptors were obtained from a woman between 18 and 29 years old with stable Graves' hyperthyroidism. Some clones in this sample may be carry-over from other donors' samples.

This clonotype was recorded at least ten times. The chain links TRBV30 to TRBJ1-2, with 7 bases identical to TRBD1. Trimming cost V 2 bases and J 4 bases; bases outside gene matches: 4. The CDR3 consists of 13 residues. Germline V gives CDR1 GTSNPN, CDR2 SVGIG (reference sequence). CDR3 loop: CAWSMDRSYGYTF. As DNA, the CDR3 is TGTGCCTGGAGTATGGACAGGAGCTATGGCTACACCTTC. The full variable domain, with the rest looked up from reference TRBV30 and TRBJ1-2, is SQTIHQWPATLVQPVGSPLSLECTVEGTSNPNLYWYRQAAGRGLQLLFYSVGIGQISSEVPQNLSASRPQDRQFILSSKKLLLSDSGFYLCAWSMDRSYGYTFGSGTRLTVV.

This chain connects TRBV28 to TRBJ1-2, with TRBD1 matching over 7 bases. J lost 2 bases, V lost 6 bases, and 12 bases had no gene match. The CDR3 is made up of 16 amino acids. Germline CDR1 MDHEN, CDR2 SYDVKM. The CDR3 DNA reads TGTGCCAGCAGCCCTAATCCGGTACAGGGGAACTATGGCTACACCTTC. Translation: CASSPNPVQGNYGYTF.

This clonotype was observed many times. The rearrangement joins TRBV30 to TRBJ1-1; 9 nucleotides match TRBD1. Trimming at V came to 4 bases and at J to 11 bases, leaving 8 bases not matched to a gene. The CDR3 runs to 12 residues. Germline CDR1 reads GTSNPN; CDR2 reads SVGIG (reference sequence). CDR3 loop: CAWIRQGERAFF. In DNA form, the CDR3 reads TGTGCCTGGATTCGACAGGGGGAGAGGGCTTTCTTT.

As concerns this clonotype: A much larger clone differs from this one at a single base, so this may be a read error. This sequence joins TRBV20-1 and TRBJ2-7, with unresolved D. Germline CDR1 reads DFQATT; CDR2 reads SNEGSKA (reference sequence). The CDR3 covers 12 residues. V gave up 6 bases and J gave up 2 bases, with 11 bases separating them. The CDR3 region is CSAHGRAYEQYF. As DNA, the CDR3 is TGCAGTGCACACGGCCGGGCCTACGAGCAGTACTTC.

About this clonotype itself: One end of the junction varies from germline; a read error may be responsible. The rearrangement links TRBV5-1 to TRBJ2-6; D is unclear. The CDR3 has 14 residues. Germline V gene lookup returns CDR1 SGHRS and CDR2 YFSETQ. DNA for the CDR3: TGCGCCTCCAGCCCGGGCTCTGGGTCCAACGTTCTGACTTTC. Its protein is CASSPGSGSNVLTF.

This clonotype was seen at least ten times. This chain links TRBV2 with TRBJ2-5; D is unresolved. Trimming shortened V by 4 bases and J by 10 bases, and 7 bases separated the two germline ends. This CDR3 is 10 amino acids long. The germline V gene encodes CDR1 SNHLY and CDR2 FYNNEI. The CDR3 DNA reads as TGTGCCAGCAGTGTAATGATCCAGTACTTC. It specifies CASSVMIQYF.

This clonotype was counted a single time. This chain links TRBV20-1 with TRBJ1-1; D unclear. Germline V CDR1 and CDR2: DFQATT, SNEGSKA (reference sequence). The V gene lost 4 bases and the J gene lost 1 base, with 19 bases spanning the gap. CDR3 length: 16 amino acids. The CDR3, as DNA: TGCAGTGCTAAGGGCACACCCAACCGAGGGAACACTGAAGCTTTCTTT. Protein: CSAKGTPNRGNTEAFF.